This is a list of T cell receptor beta chains from one sample in a study of cytomegalovirus exposure and HLA in healthy donors. Data came from immunoSEQ multiplex PCR; TCRdb stores just in-frame clones and leaves some out. Of 66,000 or so clones in the sample, about 97% were seen once. The sequenced sample was PBMCs. The receptors derive from a woman under 30 in good health and CMV-seropositive. Both conserved end residues are part of each CDR3. D genes are given only for firm matches.

J	D	V	length	CDR3	DNA
TRBJ2-2	TRBD1	TRBV27	15	CASKSGTGYTGELFF	TGTGCCAGCAAATCCGGGACAGGTTACACCGGGGAGCTGTTTTTT
TRBJ1-1	.	TRBV6-5	15	CASPMGEAPNTEAFF	TGTGCCAGCCCAATGGGAGAGGCACCGAACACTGAAGCTTTCTTT
TRBJ2-7	.	TRBV7-8	16	CASGRTSGGAYNEQYF	TGTGCCAGCGGCAGAACGTCGGGGGGCGCGTATAACGAGCAGTACTTC
TRBJ2-2	TRBD1	TRBV5-1	16	CASSLQGQGFTGELFF	TGCGCCAGCAGCTTGCAAGGACAGGGCTTCACCGGGGAGCTGTTTTTT
TRBJ2-1	TRBD2	TRBV27	14	CASRRGLAGDPSFF	TGTGCCAGCAGAAGGGGACTAGCGGGAGACCCATCGTTCTTC
TRBJ1-6	.	TRBV6-6	15	CASSYRQSGNSPLHF	TGTGCCAGCAGTTATAGGCAAAGCGGGAATTCACCCCTCCACTTT
TRBJ2-5	.	TRBV5-1	15	CASSLGGQFGETQYF	TGCGCCAGCAGCTTGGGGGGACAATTCGGGGAGACCCAGTACTTC
TRBJ1-1	TRBD1	TRBV4-1	13	CASSRTGGTEAFF	TGCGCCAGCAGCCGCACAGGGGGGACTGAAGCTTTCTTT
TRBJ2-3	.	TRBV10-1	16	CASSEARGSSTDTQYF	TGCGCCAGCAGTGAGGCAAGGGGGTCTAGCACAGATACGCAGTATTTT
TRBJ2-5	.	TRBV29-1	13	CSVEPPGEETQYF	TGCAGCGTTGAACCCCCAGGGGAGGAGACCCAGTACTTC
TRBJ2-5	TRBD2	TRBV28	14	CASRLRRGWETQYF	TGTGCCAGCAGGTTAAGGCGGGGGTGGGAGACCCAGTACTTC